Listed here is a single T cell receptor (beta chain). Original analysis: Amplification of reference gene primers provided the estimated nucleated cell counts. TCRdb's copy holds only in-frame clones and misses some; the assay was immunoSEQ multiplex PCR. V, J and clone size are those of that table, while D and trimming were read from the DNA. The table has a few hundred thousand clones, nearly 90% seen once. The sample originates from a study of blood T cell repertoires in COVID-19. Study summary: Sources were T cells, B-cell-depleted T cells, or PBMCs; the material itself was cDNA or gDNA.

A COVID-19 case was met by exposed participants within 2 weeks before study entry. Trimming pared 1 base from V and 2 bases from J, leaving 6 bases between. The germline gives CDR1 SGHRS, CDR2 YFSETQ. The CDR3 sequence is 14 residues long. The sample consisted of PBMCs or T cells enriched from blood (not recorded which). The chain employs TRBV5-1 and TRBJ1-4; D ambiguous. The receptor comes from a man aged 25-45 years who had been exposed to COVID-19. CDR3 in amino acids: CASSLQATNEKLFF. The CDR3, as DNA: TGCGCCAGCAGCTTGCAGGCCACTAATGAAAAACTGTTTTTT.